Each of the 21 T cell receptor beta chains below was sequenced from the same sample in a study of a mutant IDH1 vaccine in newly diagnosed glioma. These TCRs are of unknown antigen specificity. The sample's time point: week 11, during vaccination. One vaccine dose held 300 ug of mutant IDH1 20-mer peptide and came with topical imiquimod. Sequenced by immunoSEQ multiplex PCR; TCRdb stores in-frame clones only, minus some. The table records 110,000 or so clones, under 90% of them present only once. Sequencing used PBMCs, obtained from a glioma patient whose treatment included an IDH1 peptide vaccine. All receptors come from a woman aged 45-65 years with glioma.

V usage is TRBV27 and J usage is TRBJ1-2; D not certain. The CDR3 covers 15 residues. The germline V gene encodes CDR1 MNHEY and CDR2 SMNVEV (reference sequence). Between the trimmed V and J ends, which lost 2 bases and 4 bases, there was a span of 14 bases. The CDR3 DNA follows: TGTGCCAGCAGTTTACGGTTGTTTGGCGGCTATGGCTACACCTTC. Residues: CASSLRLFGGYGYTF.

V usage is TRBV11-3 and J usage is TRBJ2-1; 11 bases match TRBD2. This CDR3 contains 17 residues. V was pared by 1 base and J by 12 bases, with 14 bases of the junction left unmatched. The germline gives CDR1 SGHNT, CDR2 YENEEA. DNA for the CDR3: TGTGCCAGCAGCTTAGGGGTCGGGACTAGCGGTACGAATTCGCAGTTCTTC. Encoded protein: CASSLGVGTSGTNSQFF.

A word on this clone: At one of its ends the junction is not consistent with the germline gene, which may arise from a read error. V usage is TRBV28 and J usage is TRBJ1-2; possible D gene TRBD1, 5 bases. CDR3 length equals 13 residues. Germline CDR1 MDHEN, CDR2 SYDVKM. The CDR3 region is CASSLGHPGGASF. CDR3 bases: TGTGCCAGCAGTTTGGGGCATCCGGGAGGGGCGTCGTTC.

The chain links TRBV9 to TRBJ2-7, with 10 bases that match TRBD2. CDR3 size: 17 residues. Germline trimming cut 3 bases from V and 0 bases from J; bases unmatched to any gene: 9. The germline gives CDR1 SGDLS, CDR2 YYNGEE. For the CDR3, the DNA is TGTGCCAGCAGCGCCTCAGCGGGGGGGACACTCTCCTACGAGCAGTACTTC. It translates to CASSASAGGTLSYEQYF.

This chain connects TRBV5-1 to TRBJ2-2; maybe TRBD1 (5 bases). Germline CDR1 reads SGHRS; CDR2 reads YFSETQ. Deletions cut 4 bases from V and 5 bases from J, with 9 bases between. The CDR3 covers 13 residues. CDR3 coding DNA: TGCGCCAGCAGCGCACAGGAGACCGGGGAGCTGTTTTTT. This translates into CASSAQETGELFF.

The chain uses TRBV19 and TRBJ2-3; 7 bases align to TRBD2. V lost 4 bases to trimming and J lost 3 bases; unmatched junction nucleotides: 4. The length of the CDR3 is 14 residues. Germline V gives CDR1 LNHDA, CDR2 SQIVND (reference sequence). CDR3 sequence reads: CASSNQAGTDTQYF. CDR3 coding DNA: TGTGCCAGTAGTAACCAAGCGGGGACAGATACGCAGTATTTT.

The chain's CDR3 is CASGDTEAFF. The CDR3 region has the DNA TGTGCCAGCGGGGACACTGAAGCTTTCTTT. J is TRBJ1-1 and V is TRBV2, with D hard to call. V was cut by 8 bases and J by 3 bases, with 4 bases left in between. The CDR3 covers 10 residues. CDR1 is SNHLY, CDR2 FYNNEI, per germline.

This chain links TRBV19 with TRBJ2-7, with no clear D. The CDR3 sequence is 13 residues long. Deletions cut 5 bases from V and 6 bases from J, with 14 bases between. Germline assignment: CDR1 LNHDA and CDR2 SQIVND (reference sequence). The CDR3 sequence: CASSGSLPGEQYF. The CDR3 nucleotides are TGTGCCAGTAGTGGTAGCTTGCCTGGCGAGCAGTACTTC.

The chain recombines TRBV6-5 with TRBJ1-4; D is uncertain. V shed 6 bases and J shed 6 bases, with 17 bases lying between them. Germline CDR1 is MNHEY and CDR2 is SVGAGI. The CDR3 extends over 15 amino acids. CDR3 DNA: TGTGCCAGCAGACTAGGGCCACGACCATATGAAAAACTGTTTTTT. Amino acid sequence: CASRLGPRPYEKLFF.

The chain employs TRBV5-4 and TRBJ2-1; 8 bases match TRBD2. This CDR3 has 15 amino acids. Trimming took 0 bases from V and 4 from J; bases not matched to a gene: 3. Germline values: CDR1 SGHNT, CDR2 YYREEE (reference sequence). Written as DNA, the CDR3 is TGTGCCAGCAGCTTGGATCCGGGAGGGTACAATGAGCAGTTCTTC. This gives the protein CASSLDPGGYNEQFF.

The chain recombines TRBV19 with TRBJ2-5; 8 bases fit TRBD2. This CDR3 region has 14 residues. CDR1 and CDR2 (germline): LNHDA, SQIVND (reference sequence). The trim removed 10 bases at V and 5 bases at J, leaving 12 bases unmatched. Here the CDR3 reads CATSYGGGSETQYF. The CDR3 DNA follows: TGTGCCACCTCTTACGGGGGGGGGTCCGAGACCCAGTACTTC.

The V and J genes are TRBV18 and TRBJ2-7; D is undetermined. CDR1 and CDR2 (germline): KGHSH, LQKENI. The V and J ends lost 0 bases and 0 bases respectively, with 12 bases between them. This CDR3 region has 16 residues. CDR3 residues: CASSPPGSMSSYEQYF. The CDR3 DNA reads TGTGCCAGCTCACCACCGGGCAGTATGAGCTCCTACGAGCAGTACTTC.

The chain employs TRBV10-1 and TRBJ2-7; no clear D. Germline-derived CDR1 and CDR2 are WNHNN and SYGVQD (reference sequence). The CDR3 length is 12 residues. Trimming cost V 5 bases and J 7 bases, with 12 bases left between them. CDR3 region: CASSFPLGEQYF. Written as DNA, the CDR3 is TGCGCCAGCAGTTTCCCCCTGGGGGAGCAGTACTTC.

The chain links TRBV18 to TRBJ2-1; TRBD2 matches 10 bases. V lost 3 bases to trimming and J lost 5 bases; unmatched junction nucleotides: 7. Germline V gene data show CDR1 as KGHSH and CDR2 as LQKENI. The CDR3 loop spans 16 amino acids. CDR3 region: CASSPFRTSGHNEQFF. DNA of the CDR3: TGTGCCAGCTCACCCTTCCGGACTAGCGGACACAATGAGCAGTTCTTC.

The chain joins TRBV10-1 to TRBJ1-3; D not certain. Germline lookup yields CDR1 WNHNN and CDR2 SYGVQD (reference sequence). CDR3 size: 15 residues. The V end was cut by 0 bases, the J end by 4 bases, with 10 bases between. The CDR3 loop is CASSESSPRGNTIYF. The CDR3 region has the DNA TGCGCCAGCAGTGAGTCGTCCCCCCGGGGAAACACCATATATTTT.

This chain joins TRBV30 and TRBJ2-7, with D possibly TRBD2 on 6 matching bases. This CDR3 is built from 14 residues. V gave up 0 bases and J gave up 3 bases, with 12 bases separating them. Germline-derived CDR1 and CDR2 are GTSNPN and SVGIG (reference sequence). CDR3 protein: CAWSVGLAHYEQYF. For the CDR3, the DNA is TGTGCCTGGAGTGTGGGACTGGCGCACTACGAGCAGTACTTC.

The J gene is TRBJ2-7, the V gene TRBV19; D not resolved. The germline CDR1 and CDR2 sequences are LNHDA and SQIVND (reference sequence). Trimming pared 4 bases from V and 4 bases from J, leaving 11 bases between. The CDR3 totals 13 residues. CDR3 nucleotides: TGTGCCAGTAGTAGGGCCCCTGGGTACGAGCAGTACTTC. This translates into CASSRAPGYEQYF.

The chain joins TRBV7-9 to TRBJ1-1; D may be TRBD1 (6 bases). The V and J ends lost 5 bases and 0 bases respectively, with 13 bases between them. Germline V CDR1 and CDR2: SEHNR, FQNEAQ (reference sequence). The CDR3 is 15 amino acids. The CDR3 region has the DNA TGTGCCAGCAGCCCGCGACAGGCAATGAACACTGAAGCTTTCTTT. It is translated as CASSPRQAMNTEAFF.

This sequence joins TRBV18 and TRBJ2-5, with no clear D. The CDR3 is 14 amino acids. Germline V gene lookup returns CDR1 KGHSH and CDR2 LQKENI. V lost 2 bases and J 2 bases, leaving 9 bases between the germline ends. CDR3 sequence (DNA): TGTGCCAGCTCACCAAAGGACGGTCAAGAGACCCAGTACTTC. It yields the protein CASSPKDGQETQYF.

As for this clone: The CDR3 end shows no conserved phenylalanine or tryptophan, and so a read error is likely. V is TRBV7-2 and J is TRBJ2-6; 12 nucleotides line up with TRBD2. The CDR3 extends over 18 amino acids. Trimming removed 1 base from V and 4 bases from J; junction bases left unmatched: 5. CDR1 is SGHTA and CDR2 is FQGNSA in the germline V gene. The CDR3 loop is CASSLGLAGGLGANVLTL. Here the CDR3 DNA reads TGTGCCAGCAGCTTAGGGCTAGCGGGAGGGCTAGGGGCCAACGTCCTGACTCTC.

This clone was seen once. This chain joins TRBV9 and TRBJ2-5; D not resolved. This CDR3 is 16 amino acids long. CDR1 SGDLS and CDR2 YYNGEE come from the germline V gene. V lost 3 bases, J lost 5 bases, and 20 bases lay in between. This CDR3 reads CASSAAPGPARETQYF. In DNA form, the CDR3 reads TGTGCCAGCAGCGCCGCCCCGGGCCCCGCGAGGGAGACCCAGTACTTC.